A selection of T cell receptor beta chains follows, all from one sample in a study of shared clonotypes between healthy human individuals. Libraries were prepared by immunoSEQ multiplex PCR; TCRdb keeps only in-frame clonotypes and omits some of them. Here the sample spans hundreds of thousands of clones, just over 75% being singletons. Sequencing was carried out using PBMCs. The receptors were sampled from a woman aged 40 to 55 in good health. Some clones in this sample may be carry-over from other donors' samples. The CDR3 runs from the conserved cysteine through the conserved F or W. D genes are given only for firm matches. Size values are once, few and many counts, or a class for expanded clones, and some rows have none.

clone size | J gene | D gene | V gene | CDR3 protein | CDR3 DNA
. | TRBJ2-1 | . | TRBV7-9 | CASSQTFREQFF | TGTGCCAGCAGCCAGACCTTCCGGGAGCAGTTCTTC
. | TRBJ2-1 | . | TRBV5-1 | CASSLWSGEYNEQFF | TGCGCCAGCAGCTTGTGGTCGGGGGAGTACAATGAGCAGTTCTTC
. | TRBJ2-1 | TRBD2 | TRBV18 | CASSPTSGRFEQFF | TGTGCCAGCTCACCAACTAGCGGGAGATTTGAGCAGTTCTTC
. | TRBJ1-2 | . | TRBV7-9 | CASSLGAQGAGYTF | TGTGCCAGCAGCTTAGGGGCACAGGGCGCGGGCTACACCTTC
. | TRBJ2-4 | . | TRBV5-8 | CASSLDREPEPVKNIQYF | TGTGCCAGCAGCTTGGACAGGGAACCGGAGCCGGTCAAAAACATTCAGTACTTC
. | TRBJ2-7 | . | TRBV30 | CAWSVQGLSYEQYF | TGTGCCTGGAGTGTACAGGGCCTCTCCTACGAGCAGTACTTC
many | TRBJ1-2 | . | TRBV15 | CATSSFYSANYGYTF | TGTGCCACCAGCAGCTTTTATTCAGCAAACTATGGCTACACCTTC
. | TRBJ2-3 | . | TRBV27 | CASSLRTNRGDTQYF | TGTGCCAGCAGTTTACGAACCAACCGAGGGGATACGCAGTATTTT
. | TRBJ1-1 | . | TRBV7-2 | CASSLGPATMNTEAFF | TGTGCCAGCAGCTTAGGCCCGGCAACTATGAACACTGAAGCTTTCTTT
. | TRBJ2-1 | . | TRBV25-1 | CASSPKLRRAGNEQFF | TGTGCCAGCAGTCCCAAGCTCAGGAGGGCCGGGAATGAGCAGTTCTTC
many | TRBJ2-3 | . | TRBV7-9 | CASSLGRLLRENTQYF | TGTGCCAGCAGCCTGGGGAGATTATTGCGGGAAAATACGCAGTATTTT
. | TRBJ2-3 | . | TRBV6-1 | CASSAKLGSGSTDTQYF | TGTGCCAGCAGTGCGAAGTTAGGGAGCGGCAGCACAGATACGCAGTATTTT
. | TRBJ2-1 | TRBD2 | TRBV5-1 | CASSLGAGEVNEQFF | TGCGCCAGCAGCTTGGGGGCGGGAGAGGTCAATGAGCAGTTCTTC
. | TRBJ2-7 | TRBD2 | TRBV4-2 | CASFTSGRLGRYEQYF | TGTGCCAGCTTTACTAGCGGGAGGCTGGGACGCTACGAGCAGTACTTC
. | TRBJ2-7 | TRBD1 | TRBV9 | CASSAPGQGANEQYF | TGTGCCAGCAGCGCACCGGGACAGGGTGCTAACGAGCAGTACTTC
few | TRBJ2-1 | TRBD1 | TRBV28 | CASSSPGTGANEQFF | TGTGCCAGCAGTTCCCCCGGGACAGGGGCCAATGAGCAGTTCTTC
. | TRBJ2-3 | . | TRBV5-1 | CASSPMGDTDTQYF | TGCGCCAGCAGTCCAATGGGGGACACAGATACGCAGTATTTT
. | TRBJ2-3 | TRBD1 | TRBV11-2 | CASSLEGGSTDTQYF | TGTGCCAGCAGCTTAGAAGGGGGCAGCACAGATACGCAGTATTTT
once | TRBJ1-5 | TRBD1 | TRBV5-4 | CAGTGTDGNQPQHF | TGTGCCGGTACCGGGACAGACGGCAATCAGCCCCAGCATTTT
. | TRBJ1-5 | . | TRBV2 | CASSAGALGAQHF | TGTGCCAGCAGTGCCGGGGCCCTCGGAGCCCAGCATTTT
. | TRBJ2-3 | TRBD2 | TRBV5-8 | CASSLDGASGLTDTQYF | TGTGCCAGCAGCTTGGATGGGGCTAGCGGCCTCACAGATACGCAGTATTTT
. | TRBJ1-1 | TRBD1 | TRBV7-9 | CASRNPGQKNTEAFF | TGTGCCAGCAGAAATCCGGGACAGAAAAACACTGAAGCTTTCTTT